The source of this TCR beta chain is a study of blood T cell repertoires in COVID-19. Study-wide context: From T cells, B-cell-depleted T cells, or PBMCs came the material, which was cDNA or gDNA.

Authors' data handling: Estimation of nucleated cell counts relied on the amplification of reference gene primers. Using immunoSEQ multiplex PCR, the repertoire was profiled, and TCRdb retains in-frame clones only, with some absent. V and J calls plus clone size are reproduced from that table; the DNA served to infer D and trimming. In the table there are around 70,000 clones, about 89% of which are singletons. The CDR3 runs 14 residues. Sequencing used peripheral blood. This TCR came from a man in his 60s with acute or convalescent COVID-19. J is TRBJ2-1 and V is TRBV21-1; the table's D call, TRBD2, was not checked against the DNA. TRBV21-1 is a listed pseudogene. The CDR3 DNA follows: TGTGCCAGCAGCAAACTAGCGAGGGACAATGAGCAGTTCTTC. This translates into CASSKLARDNEQFF.